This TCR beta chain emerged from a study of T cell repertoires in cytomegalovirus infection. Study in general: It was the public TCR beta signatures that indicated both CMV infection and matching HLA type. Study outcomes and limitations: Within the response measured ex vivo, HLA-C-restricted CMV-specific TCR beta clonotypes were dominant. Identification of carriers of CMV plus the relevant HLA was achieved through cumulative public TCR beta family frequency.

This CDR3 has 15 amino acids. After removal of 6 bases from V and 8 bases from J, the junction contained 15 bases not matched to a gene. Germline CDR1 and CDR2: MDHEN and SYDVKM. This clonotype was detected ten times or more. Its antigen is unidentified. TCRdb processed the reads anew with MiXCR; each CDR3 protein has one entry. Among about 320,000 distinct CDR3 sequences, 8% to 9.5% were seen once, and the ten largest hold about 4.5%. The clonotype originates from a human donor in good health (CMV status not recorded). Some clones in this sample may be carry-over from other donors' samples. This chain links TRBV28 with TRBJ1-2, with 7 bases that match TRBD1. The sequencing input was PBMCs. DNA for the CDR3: TGTGCCAGCAGCACATTTCCAGTCGACAGGGACGGCTACACCTTC. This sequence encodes CASSTFPVDRDGYTF.